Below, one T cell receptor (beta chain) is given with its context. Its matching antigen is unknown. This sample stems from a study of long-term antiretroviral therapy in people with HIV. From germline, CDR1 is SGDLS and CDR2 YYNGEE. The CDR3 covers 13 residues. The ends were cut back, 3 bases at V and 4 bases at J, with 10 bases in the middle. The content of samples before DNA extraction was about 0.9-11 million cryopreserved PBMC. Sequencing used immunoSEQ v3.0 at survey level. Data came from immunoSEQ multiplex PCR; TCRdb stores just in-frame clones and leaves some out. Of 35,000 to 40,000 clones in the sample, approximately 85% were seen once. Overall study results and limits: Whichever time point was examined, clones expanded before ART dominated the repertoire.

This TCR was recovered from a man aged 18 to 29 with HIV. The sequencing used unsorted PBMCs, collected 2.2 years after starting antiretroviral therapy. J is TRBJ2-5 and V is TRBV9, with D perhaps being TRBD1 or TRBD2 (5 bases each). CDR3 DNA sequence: TGTGCCAGCAGCGCTCTGGGGACAGAGACCCAGTACTTC. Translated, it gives CASSALGTETQYF.